One sample yielded the 6 T cell receptor beta chains listed below, sequenced in a study of human thymus T cells. Generated by immunoSEQ multiplex PCR, the TCRdb table keeps only in-frame clones and is missing some. The sample has 40,000 to 55,000 clones; approximately 95% are singletons. Material: blood. These receptors all stem from a boy in the first two years of life with a congenital heart defect but otherwise immunologically healthy.

This chain's CDR3 is CASGIRSGGNEQFF. The DNA for the CDR3 is TGTGCCAGCGGAATACGGTCAGGAGGCAATGAGCAGTTCTTC. This rearrangement joins TRBV27 to TRBJ2-1, with a possible D match to TRBD2 (5 bases). Germline V CDR1 and CDR2: MNHEY, SMNVEV (reference sequence). There are 14 residues in the CDR3. V was clipped by 8 bases and J by 6 bases, with 17 bases between them.

The V gene is TRBV5-5, the J gene TRBJ1-2, with D perhaps TRBD1 (6 bases). This CDR3 contains 16 residues. Germline values: CDR1 SGHKS, CDR2 YYEKEE (reference sequence). Trimming left V 4 bases short and J 0 bases short, with 16 bases between. The DNA for the CDR3 is TGTGCCAGCAGCCGGGCCGGGACAACGTCTAACTATGGCTACACCTTC. This codes for CASSRAGTTSNYGYTF. The full variable domain, completed using reference TRBV5-5 and TRBJ1-2, is DAGVTQSPTHLIKTRGQQVTLRCSPISGHKSVSWYQQVLGQGPQFIFQYYEKEERGRGNFPDRFSARQFPNYSSELNVNALLLGDSALYLCASSRAGTTSNYGYTFGSGTRLTVV.

The CDR3 DNA is TGTGCCAGTAGTATCCGTGGGACTCAGAACACCGGGGAGCTGTTTTTT. Translation: CASSIRGTQNTGELFF. This chain uses TRBV19 with TRBJ2-2; D might be TRBD2 (6 bases). Germline lookup yields CDR1 LNHDA and CDR2 SQIVND (reference sequence). The CDR3 sequence is 16 residues long. The germline V and J ends were trimmed by 3 bases and 1 base, with 12 bases remaining between them. Combining the CDR3 with reference TRBV19 and TRBJ2-2 gives the whole variable domain DGGITQSPKYLFRKEGQNVTLSCEQNLNHDAMYWYRQDPGQGLRLIYYSQIVNDFQKGDIAEGYSVSREKKESFPLTVTSAQKNPTAFYLCASSIRGTQNTGELFFGEGSRLTVL.

The chain couples TRBV6-5 to TRBJ2-2, with 7 bases identical to TRBD2. Looked up from germline, CDR1 is MNHEY and CDR2 is SVGAGI. The CDR3 has 11 amino acids. V lost 8 bases to trimming and J lost 7 bases; unmatched junction nucleotides: 1. The CDR3 spells CASGGGGELFF. Written as DNA, the CDR3 is TGTGCCAGCGGGGGGGGCGGGGAGCTGTTTTTT.

This clone appeared a single time. The chain uses TRBV19 and TRBJ2-1, with D hard to call. This CDR3 is built from 12 residues. The V end was cut by 4 bases, the J end by 3 bases, with 4 bases between. Per germline, CDR1 LNHDA and CDR2 SQIVND (reference sequence). The CDR3 DNA reads TGTGCCAGTAGTAAAAACTACAATGAGCAGTTCTTC. Encoded protein: CASSKNYNEQFF.

The rearrangement links TRBV7-9 to TRBJ1-2; D remains unclear. Trimming cost V 2 bases and J 3 bases, with 13 bases left between them. Germline V gene sequence: CDR1 SEHNR, CDR2 FQNEAQ (reference sequence). This CDR3 region has 15 residues. CDR3 DNA: TGTGCCAGCAGCTTAAGTACACAGACCCACTATGGCTACACCTTC. Amino acids: CASSLSTQTHYGYTF.